This T cell receptor beta chain emerged from a study of T-cell reconstitution after alpha-beta-depleted transplantation in children. It was with unique molecular identifiers that the TCRbeta library was prepared. TCRdb re-called the PCR reads through MiXCR, storing one row per CDR3 protein. The sample carries roughly 420,000 distinct CDR3 sequences, roughly 16% recorded once. The CDR3 sequence is 14 residues long. V lost 1 base to trimming and J lost 2 bases, with 8 bases between them. The germline gives CDR1 SEHNR, CDR2 FQNEAQ (reference sequence). The chain joins TRBV7-9 to TRBJ1-2, with D unresolved. The origin of this receptor is a boy under three years old who had a stem cell transplant for Wiskott-Aldrich syndrome, so the T cells may come from the graft donor. The starting material was PBMCs, mostly from graft donor cells, obtained 360 days after TCRalphabeta/CD19-depleted stem cell transplant. CDR3 nucleotides: TGTGCCAGCAGCTTAGGGGAACTAAACTATGGCTACACCTTC. This sequence encodes CASSLGELNYGYTF.